This T cell receptor (beta chain) emerged from a study of T cell changes during pregnancy in multiple sclerosis. V dropped 6 bases and J dropped 1; count of bases not matched to a gene: 5. The CDR3 loop spans 15 amino acids. The germline V gene encodes CDR1 SGHNT and CDR2 YYREEE (reference sequence). Sequencing was performed with immunoSEQ multiplex PCR; in TCRdb, only in-frame clones are kept and a portion is missing. The sample includes around 96,000 clones, roughly 91% of them seen just once. This TCR was sampled from a female donor with multiple sclerosis, enrolled in a pregnancy study. This specimen consisted of peripheral blood, obtained in the first trimester of pregnancy. The rearrangement links TRBV5-4 to TRBJ2-2, with TRBD1 identical over 8 bases. The CDR3 region is CASNHGQGNTGELFF. The CDR3 region has the DNA TGTGCCAGCAACCATGGACAGGGGAACACCGGGGAGCTGTTTTTT.